Below are 3 T cell receptor beta chains sequenced from a single sample in a study of blood T cells in healthy people across ages. With a J-beta primer mix and a sample-barcoded 5' primer, a second PCR ran about 6 to 11 cycles. A single record per CDR3 protein comes from TCRdb applying MiXCR to the 5' RACE reads. The sample carries under 1,000,000 distinct CDR3 sequences, 36% recorded once. Sample: blood. The receptors stem from a man between 18 and 35 years old in good health.

This clonotype was detected a few times. The J gene is TRBJ2-1, the V gene TRBV4-2, with TRBD2 identical over 11 bases. The CDR3 has 18 residues. V gave up 3 bases and J gave up 0 bases; unmatched junction bases: 7. Germline CDR1 is LGHNA and CDR2 is YNFKEQ. The CDR3 sequence is CASSHGPSGGRSYNEQFF. For the CDR3, the DNA is TGTGCCAGCAGCCACGGACCTAGCGGGGGGCGCTCCTACAATGAGCAGTTCTTC.

In its sample, this clonotype was seen many times. V and J are TRBV18 and TRBJ2-3; TRBD1 matches 10 bases. CDR3 length: 15 amino acids. Trimming cost V 3 bases and J 6 bases; bases outside gene matches: 6. Per germline, CDR1 KGHSH and CDR2 LQKENI. CDR3 DNA sequence: TGTGCCAGCTCACCGGGGACAGGGGCGGAGGATACGCAGTATTTT. Its protein product is CASSPGTGAEDTQYF.

Only a few counts were recorded for this clonotype. The chain joins TRBV5-1 to TRBJ2-5; TRBD2 aligns across 11 bases. The CDR3 spans 15 residues. The germline V gene has CDR1 SGHRS and CDR2 YFSETQ. The V segment lost 3 bases and the J segment 11 bases; nucleotides outside the gene matches: 12. In nucleotides, the CDR3 is TGCGCCAGCAGCTCCGGGACTAGCGGTTACAATGAGCAGTACTTC. Amino acid sequence: CASSSGTSGYNEQYF. The full variable domain, with the rest looked up from reference TRBV5-1 and TRBJ2-5, is KAGVTQTPRYLIKTRGQQVTLSCSPISGHRSVSWYQQTPGQGLQFLFEYFSETQRNKGNFPGRFSGRQFSNSRSEMNVSTLELGDSALYLCASSSGTSGYNEQYFGPGTRLLVL.